These T cell receptor beta chains were read from a single sample in a study of blood T cell repertoires in COVID-19. Measured with immunoSEQ multiplex PCR; TCRdb has only the in-frame clones, and not every one. Among around 140,000 clones, over 75% were seen once, and the ten largest hold 44%. The sequenced sample was peripheral blood. These receptors originate from a human donor in a cohort sampled during active COVID-19. Each CDR3 is given without its conserved first and last residue. The size entry is marked missing in some rows and otherwise reads once, few, many or a size class.

CDR3aa: ASSLGATLYSPLH
len: 13
abundance: once
j_gene: TRBJ1-6
v_gene: TRBV7-8

CDR3aa: ASSSSGAPDTQY
len: 12
abundance: -
j_gene: TRBJ2-3
v_gene: TRBV5-1

CDR3aa: ASSLEVGRGTEAF
len: 13
abundance: few
j_gene: TRBJ1-1
v_gene: TRBV5-1

CDR3aa: ASRGTGGMGWQF
len: 12
abundance: -
j_gene: TRBJ2-1
v_gene: TRBV6-5

CDR3aa: ASSLDRSYNEQF
len: 12
abundance: -
j_gene: TRBJ2-1
v_gene: TRBV7-2

CDR3aa: AISVAGTEAF
len: 10
abundance: -
j_gene: TRBJ1-1
v_gene: TRBV10-3

CDR3aa: AIGDNQETQY
len: 10
abundance: -
j_gene: TRBJ2-5
v_gene: TRBV10-3

CDR3aa: ASSLVSGKETQY
len: 12
abundance: -
j_gene: TRBJ2-5
v_gene: TRBV5-1

CDR3aa: ASSQDRSGALH
len: 11
abundance: -
j_gene: TRBJ1-6
v_gene: TRBV6-6

CDR3aa: ASSPWGGSKAF
len: 11
abundance: few
j_gene: TRBJ1-1
v_gene: TRBV2

CDR3aa: AIQVTVYGYT
len: 10
abundance: -
j_gene: TRBJ1-2
v_gene: TRBV7-9

CDR3aa: ASSPKRDLRSGANVLT
len: 16
abundance: -
j_gene: TRBJ2-6
v_gene: TRBV5-1

CDR3aa: ATRAGQDQPQH
len: 11
abundance: -
j_gene: TRBJ1-5
v_gene: TRBV15

CDR3aa: ASSLRDGGIYPQH
len: 13
abundance: -
j_gene: TRBJ1-5
v_gene: TRBV6-2/TRBV6-3

CDR3aa: ASSFFPRDRYYEQY
len: 14
abundance: -
j_gene: TRBJ2-7
v_gene: TRBV6-2/TRBV6-3

CDR3aa: ASSFAGTGINTQY
len: 13
abundance: few
j_gene: TRBJ2-3
v_gene: TRBV5-6

CDR3aa: ASSLDSGGGALETQY
len: 15
abundance: -
j_gene: TRBJ2-5
v_gene: TRBV7-2

CDR3aa: ASSLRQPSNEKLF
len: 13
abundance: -
j_gene: TRBJ1-4
v_gene: TRBV7-9

CDR3aa: ASSPPPGTTIGNTIY
len: 15
abundance: -
j_gene: TRBJ1-3
v_gene: TRBV18

CDR3aa: ASSQSAVGEQF
len: 11
abundance: -
j_gene: TRBJ2-1
v_gene: TRBV3-1/TRBV3-2

CDR3aa: SGKIGTPTYNEQF
len: 13
abundance: -
j_gene: TRBJ2-1
v_gene: TRBV29-1

CDR3aa: ASSQNSGANVLT
len: 12
abundance: -
j_gene: TRBJ2-6
v_gene: TRBV6-5

CDR3aa: ASSQGASGGANEQF
len: 14
abundance: once
j_gene: TRBJ2-1
v_gene: TRBV4-1

CDR3aa: ASSLISKGEAF
len: 11
abundance: -
j_gene: TRBJ1-1
v_gene: TRBV12-3/TRBV12-4